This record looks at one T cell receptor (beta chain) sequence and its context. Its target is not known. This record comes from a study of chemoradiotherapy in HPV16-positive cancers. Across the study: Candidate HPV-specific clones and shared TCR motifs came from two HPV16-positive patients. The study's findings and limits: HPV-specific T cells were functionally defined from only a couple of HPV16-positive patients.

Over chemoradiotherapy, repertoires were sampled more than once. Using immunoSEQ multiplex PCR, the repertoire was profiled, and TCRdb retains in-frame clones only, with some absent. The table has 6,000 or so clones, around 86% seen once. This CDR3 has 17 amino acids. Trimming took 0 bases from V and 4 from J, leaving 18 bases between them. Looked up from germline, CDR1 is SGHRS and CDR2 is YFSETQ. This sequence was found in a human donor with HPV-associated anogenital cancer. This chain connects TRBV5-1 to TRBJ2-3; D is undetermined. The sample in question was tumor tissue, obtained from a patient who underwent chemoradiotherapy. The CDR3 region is CASSLGVSLSSPDTQYF. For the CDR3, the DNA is TGCGCCAGCAGCTTGGGAGTGAGCCTCTCGAGCCCAGATACGCAGTATTTT.